This T cell receptor beta chain came from a study of CD8 T cells in ankylosing spondylitis. Findings and caveats of the study: Among TCR beta sequences, a motif of about 8 highly homologous variants appeared characteristic of ankylosing spondylitis blood.

A remark on this clonotype: Its antigen remains unknown.

A quantitative 5'-RACE method, one with molecular barcodes, was used to make TCR beta libraries. MiXCR, applied by TCRdb to the 5' RACE reads, yields one record per CDR3 protein. The sample carries roughly 700,000 distinct CDR3 sequences, around 20% recorded once. Germline-derived CDR1 and CDR2 are SGHDN and FVKESK. V gave up 4 bases and J gave up 6 bases; unmatched junction bases: 5. There are 15 residues in the CDR3. Source material: blood, either unsorted or a sorted T cell fraction (not recorded which). This clonotype originated in a male donor with ankylosing spondylitis. V and J are TRBV14 and TRBJ2-7; 14 bases line up with TRBD2. CDR3 residues: CASSRGLAGGGEQYF. The DNA for the CDR3 is TGTGCCAGCAGCCGAGGACTAGCGGGGGGTGGCGAGCAGTACTTC. The full variable domain, rest sourced from reference TRBV14 and TRBJ2-7, is EAGVTQFPSHSVIEKGQTVTLRCDPISGHDNLYWYRRVMGKEIKFLLHFVKESKQDESGMPNNRFLAERTGGTYSTLKVQPAELEDSGVYFCASSRGLAGGGEQYFGPGTRLTVT.